Shown below are 18 T cell receptor beta chains from a single sample sequenced in a study of blood T cell repertoires in COVID-19. Libraries were prepared by immunoSEQ multiplex PCR; TCRdb keeps only in-frame clonotypes and omits some of them. Among about 60,000 clones listed, just under 75% were seen once. What was sequenced was peripheral blood. The source of these receptors is a woman aged 65 to 85 with COVID-19, enrolled during active disease.

The CDR3: CASSFPGEQYF. In DNA form, the CDR3 reads TGTGCCAGCAGCTTCCCGGGGGAGCAGTACTTC. The V and J genes are TRBV6-6 and TRBJ2-7; D possibly corresponds to TRBD2 (5 bases). CDR1 is MNHNY and CDR2 is SVGAGI in the germline V gene (reference sequence). The CDR3 runs 11 residues. V dropped 6 bases and J dropped 7 bases, with 10 bases sitting between them.

The rearrangement uses TRBV5-1 and TRBJ2-3; D call uncertain. Germline V gene data show CDR1 as SGHRS and CDR2 as YFSETQ. The CDR3 sequence is 13 residues long. Trimming shortened V by 2 bases and J by 4 bases, and 8 bases separated the two germline ends. CDR3 region: CASSFLGADTQYF. Here the CDR3 DNA reads TGCGCCAGCAGCTTTCTAGGTGCAGATACGCAGTATTTT.

V gene TRBV15 combines with J gene TRBJ1-2, with 8 bases identical to TRBD1. This CDR3 is 13 amino acids long. V trimming: 8 bases; J trimming: 3 bases; junction bases outside the gene matches: 5. Germline V lookup: CDR1 LNHNV, CDR2 YYDKDF (reference sequence). The CDR3 sequence: CATAGGEDYGYTF. In DNA form, the CDR3 reads TGTGCCACCGCAGGGGGCGAAGACTATGGCTACACCTTC.

The chain links TRBV19 to TRBJ1-6; no firm D call. Trimming cost V 5 bases and J 13 bases, with 18 bases left between them. Germline V gene data show CDR1 as LNHDA and CDR2 as SQIVND (reference sequence). This CDR3 region has 14 residues. The CDR3 sequence is CASSDADVSGPLHF. The DNA of the CDR3 is TGTGCCAGTAGTGACGCAGACGTTAGCGGGCCCCTCCACTTT.

V is TRBV19 and J is TRBJ2-7; the match to TRBD1 covers 11 bases. The CDR3 is 14 residues long. Germline V gene sequence: CDR1 LNHDA, CDR2 SQIVND (reference sequence). The V segment lost 5 bases and the J segment 8 bases; nucleotides outside the gene matches: 8. The CDR3 loop reads CASSPSGTGGKQYV. DNA of the CDR3: TGTGCCAGTAGTCCCTCCGGGACAGGGGGGAAGCAGTACGTC.

This chain uses TRBV9 with TRBJ2-3; maybe TRBD1 (6 bases). The V and J ends lost 3 bases and 2 bases respectively, with 16 bases between them. There are 16 residues in the CDR3. Germline values: CDR1 SGDLS, CDR2 YYNGEE. The CDR3 protein is CASSARLGGDTDTQYF. The DNA of the CDR3 is TGTGCCAGCAGCGCCCGATTAGGGGGTGACACAGATACGCAGTATTTT.

V usage is TRBV7-9 and J usage is TRBJ1-1; 7 bases are a match to TRBD1. CDR3 length: 15 amino acids. Trimming removed 4 bases from V and 5 bases from J; junction bases left unmatched: 10. The germline V gene has CDR1 SEHNR and CDR2 FQNEAQ (reference sequence). DNA for the CDR3: TGTGCCAGCAGCTCCCGGGAGGGGGCCGGTACTGAAGCTTTCTTT. This codes for CASSSREGAGTEAFF. Combining the CDR3 with reference TRBV7-9 and TRBJ1-1 gives the whole variable domain DTGVSQNPRHKITKRGQNVTFRCDPISEHNRLYWYRQTLGQGPEFLTYFQNEAQLEKSRLLSDRFSAERPKGSFSTLEIQRTEQGDSAMYLCASSSREGAGTEAFFGQGTRLTVV.

The rearrangement joins TRBV5-1 to TRBJ2-3; TRBD1 matches at 7 bases. V gave up 4 bases and J gave up 3 bases; unmatched junction bases: 5. The CDR3 covers 14 residues. Germline CDR1 SGHRS, CDR2 YFSETQ. This CDR3 is CASSPTGVTDTQYF. The CDR3 region has the DNA TGCGCCAGCAGCCCCACAGGGGTGACAGATACGCAGTATTTT.

In this sample, this clone turned up a few times. CDR3 coding DNA: TGCGCCAGCAGCTTGTTAGCGGGGATATGGAATGAGCAGTTCTTC. It yields the protein CASSLLAGIWNEQFF. V is TRBV5-1 and J is TRBJ2-1, with 8 positions matching TRBD2. The CDR3 has 15 amino acids. The ends lost 1 base at V and 7 bases at J; junction bases unmatched: 7. The V gene's germline CDR1 is SGHRS and CDR2 YFSETQ. Full variable domain (missing parts from reference TRBV5-1 and TRBJ2-1): KAGVTQTPRYLIKTRGQQVTLSCSPISGHRSVSWYQQTPGQGLQFLFEYFSETQRNKGNFPGRFSGRQFSNSRSEMNVSTLELGDSALYLCASSLLAGIWNEQFFGPGTRLTVL.

The chain employs TRBV4-1 and TRBJ2-3; the D gene is possibly TRBD1 (5 bases). The CDR3 is made up of 13 amino acids. Germline CDR1 and CDR2: MGHRA and YSYEKL. The V and J ends lost 4 bases and 5 bases respectively, with 10 bases between them. For the CDR3, the DNA is TGCGCCAGCAGCCCAGCCCAGGGAGATACGCAGTATTTT. Translation gives CASSPAQGDTQYF.

This clone has only a few counts. The chain combines TRBV11-2 with TRBJ2-2; TRBD2 aligns across 7 bases. The CDR3 sequence is 15 residues long. Germline V gene lookup returns CDR1 SGHAT and CDR2 FQNNGV. V shed 5 bases and J 2 bases; nucleotides not matched to a gene: 5. CDR3 residues: CASSPGTTNTGELFF. CDR3 nucleotides: TGTGCCAGCAGCCCCGGGACTACCAACACCGGGGAGCTGTTTTTT. The full variable domain, in which reference TRBV11-2 and TRBJ2-2 provide the parts outside the CDR3, is EAGVAQSPRYKIIEKRQSVAFWCNPISGHATLYWYQQILGQGPKLLIQFQNNGVVDDSQLPKDRFSAERLKGVDSTLKIQPAKLEDSAVYLCASSPGTTNTGELFFGEGSRLTVL.

The chain employs TRBV21-1 and TRBJ2-7; TRBD1 is taken as the D call from the table, unchecked against the DNA. TRBV21-1 is described as a pseudogene. The CDR3 has 15 residues. CDR3 in DNA: TGTGCCAGCAGCAAAGGTACAGGGGGCTCCTACGAGCAGTACTTC. Translation gives CASSKGTGGSYEQYF.

This clone was seen a single time. DNA for the CDR3: TGTGCCAGCAGTTTATCGGGGGCCGCCCCAACTGAAGCTTTCTTT. Translated, it gives CASSLSGAAPTEAFF. V gene TRBV27 combines with J gene TRBJ1-1; D is possibly TRBD1 (6 bases). V shed 0 bases and J shed 5 bases, with 13 bases lying between them. Per the germline V gene, CDR1 is MNHEY and CDR2 is SMNVEV (reference sequence). CDR3 length equals 15 residues.

Here the CDR3 DNA reads TGTGCCACCAGTGATCCCGGGACAGGTGGGGTTCAGCCCCAGCATTTT. Its translation: CATSDPGTGGVQPQHF. This chain joins TRBV24-1 and TRBJ1-5, with 8 positions matching TRBD1. This CDR3 has 16 residues. Trimming removed 3 bases from V and 6 bases from J; junction bases left unmatched: 9. Germline CDR1 and CDR2: KGHDR and SFDVKD.

The chain couples TRBV29-1 to TRBJ1-2; 9 bases agree with TRBD1. This CDR3 is built from 16 residues. Germline loops: CDR1 SQVTM, CDR2 ANQGSEA. V was clipped by 0 bases and J by 6 bases; unmatched bases: 11. The CDR3 DNA reads as TGCAGCGTTGAAGAGGGGACAGGGTCCCACTGGGATGGCTACACCTTC. Amino acid sequence: CSVEEGTGSHWDGYTF.

The V gene is TRBV15, the J gene TRBJ1-4; tentative D call: TRBD1 (5 bases). Germline assignment: CDR1 LNHNV and CDR2 YYDKDF (reference sequence). Trimming left V 1 base short and J 6 bases short, with 12 bases between. This CDR3 region has 15 residues. This CDR3 is CATSRGGVGDEKLFF. As DNA, the CDR3 is TGTGCCACCAGCAGAGGGGGCGTCGGTGATGAAAAACTGTTTTTT.

The chain combines TRBV7-9 with TRBJ2-7; 11 bases line up with TRBD2. CDR1 SEHNR and CDR2 FQNEAQ come from the germline V gene (reference sequence). J gave up 3 bases and V 4 bases, and 5 bases lay outside the gene matches. The CDR3 consists of 15 residues. This CDR3 reads CASSSGLAALYEQYF. CDR3 nucleotides: TGTGCCAGCAGCTCGGGACTAGCGGCCCTCTACGAGCAGTACTTC.

The CDR3 nucleotides are TGCAGCGTTGAGCCTCGGGATCAAGAGACAGGGCCATATAGAGATACGCAGTATTTT. Its translation is CSVEPRDQETGPYRDTQYF. This chain links TRBV29-1 with TRBJ2-3; 7 nucleotides line up with TRBD1. Germline CDR1 reads SQVTM; CDR2 reads ANQGSEA. The CDR3 consists of 19 residues. The J segment lost 5 bases and the V segment lost 3 bases, leaving 23 bases of the junction unmatched.